This entry lists 23 T cell receptor beta chains sequenced from one sample in a study of shared clonotypes between healthy human individuals. The naive CD8 population came from CD45RO-negative cells selected for CCR7, without terminally differentiated effector memory CD45RA+ cells. TCRdb's copy holds only in-frame clones and misses some; the assay was immunoSEQ multiplex PCR. Seen here are 1.5 million to 2.5 million clones, about 95% observed once, and the top ten hold more than 0.9%. Sample: naive CD8+ T cells sorted from blood. The origin of the receptors is a man between 18 and 35 years old in good health.

The V gene is TRBV4-1, the J gene TRBJ2-2; D is possibly TRBD1 (5 bases). The germline CDR1 and CDR2 sequences are MGHRA and YSYEKL. CDR3 size: 16 residues. Trimming took 5 bases from V and 0 from J, leaving 13 bases between them. CDR3 nucleotides: TGCGCCAGCAGCTCCCAGACAGTAGCGAACACCGGGGAGCTGTTTTTT. This translates into CASSSQTVANTGELFF.

The chain is built from TRBV7-9 and TRBJ1-6; D possibly corresponds to TRBD1 (6 bases). Germline CDR1 reads SEHNR; CDR2 reads FQNEAQ (reference sequence). V lost 1 base and J 5 bases, leaving 15 bases between the germline ends. CDR3 length: 17 residues. For the CDR3, the DNA is TGTGCCAGCAGCTTAGGTGCCCCCGACAGGAATAATTCACCCCTCCACTTT. Its protein product is CASSLGAPDRNNSPLHF.

The chain is built from TRBV27 and TRBJ2-1; 8 nucleotides match TRBD2. The CDR3 extends over 15 amino acids. With V trimmed by 6 bases and J by 7 bases, 11 bases remained unmatched. In germline, CDR1 is MNHEY, CDR2 SMNVEV (reference sequence). CDR3 sequence (DNA): TGTGCCAGCAGCATCGGGGGGGGCGCGAGAAATGAGCAGTTCTTC. Its translation: CASSIGGGARNEQFF.

The chain combines TRBV29-1 with TRBJ1-2; the match to TRBD1 covers 9 bases. Per germline, CDR1 SQVTM and CDR2 ANQGSEA. Trimming cost V 0 bases and J 1 base; bases outside gene matches: 3. The CDR3 is 15 amino acids. The CDR3 protein is CSVEDWDRVNYGYTF. DNA of the CDR3: TGCAGCGTTGAAGACTGGGACAGGGTTAACTATGGCTACACCTTC.

J is TRBJ2-2 and V is TRBV5-1; D gene ambiguous. CDR1 and CDR2 (germline): SGHRS, YFSETQ. This CDR3 has 11 amino acids. Deletions cut 1 base from V and 6 bases from J, with 1 base between. The CDR3: CASSLPGELFF. In DNA form, the CDR3 reads TGCGCCAGCAGCTTGCCCGGGGAGCTGTTTTTT. The full variable domain, rest sourced from reference TRBV5-1 and TRBJ2-2, is KAGVTQTPRYLIKTRGQQVTLSCSPISGHRSVSWYQQTPGQGLQFLFEYFSETQRNKGNFPGRFSGRQFSNSRSEMNVSTLELGDSALYLCASSLPGELFFGEGSRLTVL.

This chain connects TRBV4-3 to TRBJ1-1; possible D gene TRBD1, 6 bases. The CDR3 is made up of 14 amino acids. Germline CDR1 LGHNA, CDR2 YSLEER. V was trimmed by 2 bases and J by 13 bases, leaving 20 bases between them. For the CDR3, the DNA is TGCGCCAGCAGCCAATGGGATGGGGGGCCGTTGGTTTTCTTT. Protein product: CASSQWDGGPLVFF.

Details on this clone: The same CDR3 also results from other DNA sequences found in this sample. J is TRBJ2-5 and V is TRBV7-9; no definite D call. The length of the CDR3 is 11 residues. Trimming stripped 4 bases from V and 5 bases from J, with 5 bases between. The germline V gene has CDR1 SEHNR and CDR2 FQNEAQ (reference sequence). As DNA, the CDR3 is TGTGCCAGCAGCTCGAGGGAGACCCAGTACTTC. Residues: CASSSRETQYF.

This chain joins TRBV11-2 and TRBJ2-1, with no clear D. CDR1 and CDR2 from the germline V gene are SGHAT and FQNNGV. Trimming left V 10 bases short and J 4 bases short, with 11 bases between. The CDR3 is made up of 12 amino acids. CDR3 sequence reads: CATLSDYNEQFF. Here the CDR3 DNA reads TGTGCCACCCTGTCGGATTACAATGAGCAGTTCTTC.

This chain links TRBV27 with TRBJ2-5; 8 nucleotides align to TRBD2. The germline V gene has CDR1 MNHEY and CDR2 SMNVEV (reference sequence). The CDR3 totals 14 residues. V was clipped by 5 bases and J by 2 bases; unmatched bases: 4. CDR3 bases: TGTGCCAGCAGTCCCCGGGAGGGACAAGAGACCCAGTACTTC. Translation gives CASSPREGQETQYF.

The rearrangement links TRBV9 to TRBJ2-3; 16 bases are shared with TRBD2. CDR3 size: 17 residues. Trimming took 2 bases from V and 2 from J; bases not matched to a gene: 2. Germline CDR1 and CDR2: SGDLS and YYNGEE. Here the CDR3 reads CASSVGLAGGPTDTQYF. CDR3 nucleotides: TGTGCCAGCAGCGTGGGACTAGCGGGGGGGCCCACAGATACGCAGTATTTT.

V gene TRBV7-6 combines with J gene TRBJ1-1; no clear D. Germline V gene sequence: CDR1 SGHVS, CDR2 FNYEAQ. This CDR3 comprises 15 residues. V was clipped by 1 base and J by 2 bases, with 11 bases between them. CDR3 protein: CASSLEAGTNTEAFF. For the CDR3, the DNA is TGTGCCAGCAGCTTAGAGGCAGGTACTAACACTGAAGCTTTCTTT.

V gene TRBV4-3 combines with J gene TRBJ2-5; a weak D match, TRBD2 (5 bases). The CDR3 extends over 15 amino acids. The V end lost 4 bases, the J end lost 9 bases, and 21 bases lay between the germline ends. The germline V gene has CDR1 LGHNA and CDR2 YSLEER. The CDR3 here is CASSRLLDISEAQYF. In nucleotides, the CDR3 is TGCGCCAGCAGCCGGTTACTGGATATATCGGAGGCCCAGTACTTC.

The chain employs TRBV10-2 and TRBJ2-7; 11 bases line up with TRBD1. Losses at the gene ends were 11 bases for V and 3 bases for J; bases not matched to a gene: 9. Germline V gene sequence: CDR1 WSHSY, CDR2 SAAADI. The CDR3 runs to 14 residues. The chain's CDR3 is CASNGGTGGYEQYF. The CDR3 DNA is TGCGCCTCGAATGGGGGGACAGGGGGCTACGAGCAGTACTTC.

This chain joins TRBV29-1 and TRBJ2-1; 8 bases are a match to TRBD2. Losses at the gene ends were 4 bases for V and 9 bases for J; bases not matched to a gene: 5. The CDR3 consists of 12 residues. Germline CDR1 SQVTM, CDR2 ANQGSEA. CDR3 amino acids: CSVAGRGVEQFF. CDR3 nucleotide sequence: TGCAGCGTTGCCGGGAGGGGGGTTGAGCAGTTCTTC.

V is TRBV2 and J is TRBJ2-5; D not resolved. The CDR3 contains 15 residues. Trimming left V 2 bases short and J 1 base short, with 11 bases between. CDR1 is SNHLY and CDR2 is FYNNEI in the germline V gene. The chain's CDR3 is CASSERSTPQETQYF. CDR3 nucleotides: TGTGCCAGCAGTGAAAGATCCACCCCCCAAGAGACCCAGTACTTC.

The gene calls are TRBV13 and TRBJ2-3, with TRBD2 matching over 13 bases. The junction had 9 bases not matched to a gene; V was cut back by 4 bases and J by 5 bases. CDR3 length equals 17 residues. The germline CDR1 and CDR2 sequences are PRHDT and FYEKMQ (reference sequence). This chain's CDR3 is CASSSLGLAGEGDTQYF. CDR3 nucleotides: TGTGCCAGCAGCTCCCTTGGACTAGCGGGGGAGGGAGATACGCAGTATTTT.

A word on this clone: The same CDR3 arises from other DNA sequences in this sample as well. The V gene is TRBV18, the J gene TRBJ2-1; TRBD2 agrees at 11 bases. The V gene's germline CDR1 is KGHSH and CDR2 LQKENI. J lost 7 bases, V lost 0 bases, and 2 bases had no gene match. This CDR3 region has 15 residues. CDR3 DNA sequence: TGTGCCAGCTCACCACCTAGCGGGAGGGTGAATGAGCAGTTCTTC. Amino acid sequence: CASSPPSGRVNEQFF.

The J gene is TRBJ2-1, the V gene TRBV4-1; 13 nucleotides agree with TRBD2. After removal of 2 bases from V and 0 bases from J, the junction contained 7 bases not matched to a gene. The CDR3 extends over 19 amino acids. Germline V CDR1 and CDR2: MGHRA, YSYEKL. The CDR3 DNA reads TGCGCCAGCAGCCAACCCGGGACTAGCGGGAAAATCTCCTACAATGAGCAGTTCTTC. Its protein is CASSQPGTSGKISYNEQFF.

The chain employs TRBV6-5 and TRBJ2-3, with D uncertain. Germline values: CDR1 MNHEY, CDR2 SVGAGI. V gave up 0 bases and J gave up 6 bases, with 10 bases separating them. CDR3 length: 14 residues. In DNA form, the CDR3 reads TGTGCCAGCAGTTACTCGGAAGGCGACGATACGCAGTATTTT. Translation: CASSYSEGDDTQYF.

This sequence joins TRBV28 and TRBJ1-1; no clear D. The CDR3 covers 16 residues. Germline values: CDR1 MDHEN, CDR2 SYDVKM. V was trimmed by 6 bases and J by 1 base, leaving 18 bases between them. The CDR3 is CASSTRREIGNTEAFF. The CDR3 coding sequence is TGTGCCAGCAGCACGAGAAGGGAGATAGGGAACACTGAAGCTTTCTTT.

The rearrangement joins TRBV7-9 to TRBJ2-1; the match to TRBD2 covers 9 bases. Germline values: CDR1 SEHNR, CDR2 FQNEAQ (reference sequence). The CDR3 is 16 residues long. After removal of 3 bases from V and 4 bases from J, the junction contained 7 bases not matched to a gene. The CDR3, as DNA: TGTGCCAGCAGCTTCCTCTTAGCGGGGGTTTACAATGAGCAGTTCTTC. It codes for CASSFLLAGVYNEQFF.

The gene calls are TRBV7-9 and TRBJ1-6; D might be TRBD1 (6 bases). The CDR3 runs to 15 residues. Germline-derived CDR1 and CDR2 are SEHNR and FQNEAQ (reference sequence). V was cut by 5 bases and J by 5 bases, with 13 bases left in between. CDR3 protein: CASSQDSAHNSPLHF. The CDR3, as DNA: TGTGCCAGCAGCCAGGACAGTGCCCATAATTCACCCCTCCACTTT. Supplemented by reference TRBV7-9 and TRBJ1-6, the full variable domain reads DTGVSQNPRHKITKRGQNVTFRCDPISEHNRLYWYRQTLGQGPEFLTYFQNEAQLEKSRLLSDRFSAERPKGSFSTLEIQRTEQGDSAMYLCASSQDSAHNSPLHFGNGTRLTVT.

The J gene is TRBJ2-2, the V gene TRBV7-8, with 12 positions matching TRBD2. V lost 6 bases, J lost 4 bases, and 6 bases stayed unmatched. CDR1 is SGHVS, CDR2 FQNEAQ, per germline. The CDR3 length is 16 residues. This CDR3 is CASSSGTSGFTGELFF. CDR3 coding DNA: TGTGCCAGCAGTTCCGGGACTAGCGGGTTCACCGGGGAGCTGTTTTTT.